The sequence of this T cell receptor (beta chain) was determined in a study of Ad26.COV2.S vaccination and SARS-CoV-2 variants. Study information: Donor joined the COV1001 Ad26.COV2.S trial arm. Recipients of Ad26.COV2.S got it intramuscularly, once or twice 56 days apart.

Assay used: immunoSEQ multiplex PCR; TCRdb lists only in-frame clones, some missing. The sample comprises some 250,000 clones, 85% to 90% of which are singletons, and about 10% rests with the top ten. In the case of this clone: The antigen is unknown.

V shed 6 bases, J shed 6 bases, and the junction held 7 bases outside the gene matches. The CDR3 runs to 13 residues. Study-level results: For non-spike TCRs, breadth in vaccine recipients resembled that in placebo recipients. Vaccine recipients had higher spike-specific TCR breadth than placebo recipients.

Stated treatment: 15 to 20 received Ad26.COV2.S at low or high dose, single or two shots; about 5 received placebo; per-sample allocation not given. Sample collection was performed on day 63 after the first vaccine or placebo injection. This specimen consisted of peripheral blood, obtained in a trial of Ad26.COV2.S vaccine versus placebo. The receptor was derived from a person between 18 and 59 years old who received the Ad26.COV2.S COVID-19 vaccine or a placebo. The V call is TRBV12-3 or TRBV12-4, the J call TRBJ1-2, with 7 bases that match TRBD1. In DNA, the CDR3 is TGTGCCAGCAGGAGAACAGGGGTCCATGGCTACACCTTC. Translating it yields CASRRTGVHGYTF.